These 14 T cell receptor beta chains were all obtained from the same sample, sequenced in a study of CD8 T cells in Susac syndrome. The authors reverse transcribed about 0.5 to 1 ug RNA with random hexamers. MiXCR, run by TCRdb on the immunoSEQ multiplex PCR reads, gives a single entry per CDR3 protein. The sample records about 430,000 distinct CDR3 sequences, more than 80% being singletons. Sequencing used CD8+ T cells from PBMCs. These receptors originate from a human donor with multiple sclerosis.

J is TRBJ2-7 and V is TRBV6-1; D uncertain. There are 13 residues in the CDR3. The ends were cut back, 2 bases at V and 2 bases at J, with 7 bases in the middle. Germline V gives CDR1 MNHNS, CDR2 SASEGT. CDR3 coding DNA: TGTGCCAGCAGTGAATCAGGAGCCTACGAGCAGTACTTC. This sequence encodes CASSESGAYEQYF.

The V gene is TRBV5-5, the J gene TRBJ2-3, with a possible D match to TRBD2 (6 bases). V shed 0 bases and J shed 0 bases, with 14 bases lying between them. CDR1 is SGHKS and CDR2 is YYEKEE in the germline V gene (reference sequence). This CDR3 is 17 amino acids long. The CDR3 is CASSLAGGVPSTDTQYF. The CDR3 bases are TGTGCCAGCAGCTTGGCCGGCGGGGTCCCCAGCACAGATACGCAGTATTTT.

This sequence joins TRBV29-1 and TRBJ1-2, with D unclear. Trimming removed 7 bases from V and 3 bases from J, with 12 bases in between. The V gene's germline CDR1 is SQVTM and CDR2 ANQGSEA. This CDR3 is built from 12 residues. The CDR3 DNA reads TGCAGCGCAGCCGGTGCCGACTATGGCTACACCTTC. Residues: CSAAGADYGYTF.

The chain has TRBV2 and TRBJ1-5; 9 positions match TRBD1. Per germline, CDR1 SNHLY and CDR2 FYNNEI. Trimming at V came to 5 bases and at J to 1 base, leaving 3 bases not matched to a gene. This CDR3 has 15 amino acids. The chain's CDR3 is CASSWTGASNQPQHF. The CDR3 DNA is TGTGCCAGCAGTTGGACAGGGGCCAGCAATCAGCCCCAGCATTTT.

This rearrangement joins TRBV28 to TRBJ2-7, with a weak D call TRBD1 (6 bases). Germline CDR1 is MDHEN and CDR2 is SYDVKM. V was shortened by 6 bases and J by 2 bases, with 14 bases between the two germline ends. This CDR3 has 14 residues. Here the CDR3 DNA reads TGTGCCAGCAGCCCAGGGGTAGGCCCCTACGAGCAGTACTTC. Encoded protein: CASSPGVGPYEQYF. Full variable domain (missing parts from reference TRBV28 and TRBJ2-7): DVKVTQSSRYLVKRTGEKVFLECVQDMDHENMFWYRQDPGLGLRLIYFSYDVKMKEKGDIPEGYSVSREKKERFSLILESASTNQTSMYLCASSPGVGPYEQYFGPGTRLTVT.

The CDR3: CASLAGGLGTEAFF. For the CDR3, the DNA is TGTGCCAGCTTGGCAGGGGGATTAGGCACTGAAGCTTTCTTT. V and J are TRBV6-5 and TRBJ1-1; 7 bases are shared with TRBD1. Germline CDR1 is MNHEY and CDR2 is SVGAGI. This CDR3 comprises 14 residues. V lost 8 bases, J lost 4 bases, and 10 bases stayed unmatched.

This chain uses TRBV10-3 with TRBJ1-1; D unclear. The CDR3 spans 12 residues. Germline values: CDR1 ENHRY, CDR2 SYGVKD. Trimming removed 10 bases at V and 2 bases at J, with 11 bases between. CDR3 region: CATAASNTEAFF. The DNA for the CDR3 is TGTGCCACCGCCGCCTCTAACACTGAAGCTTTCTTT.

The CDR3 DNA follows: TGTGCCATCAGTGAGGGGACAGGGGAACATCATACGCAGTATTTT. Its protein product is CAISEGTGEHHTQYF. The chain recombines TRBV10-3 with TRBJ2-3; 10 bases map to TRBD1. The CDR3 runs to 15 residues. V gave up 2 bases and J gave up 7 bases; unmatched junction bases: 6. Germline CDR1 reads ENHRY; CDR2 reads SYGVKD.

The J gene is TRBJ2-6, the V gene TRBV10-3, with D unresolved. The V end lost 2 bases, the J end lost 0 bases, and 8 bases lay between the germline ends. The CDR3 spans 16 residues. Germline loops: CDR1 ENHRY, CDR2 SYGVKD. CDR3 sequence: CAISEGRNSGANVLTF. The CDR3 nucleotides are TGTGCCATCAGTGAGGGACGTAACTCTGGGGCCAACGTCCTGACTTTC.

In regard to this clonotype: At one of its ends the junction is not consistent with the germline gene, which may arise from a read error. CDR3 DNA: TGTGCCAGTAGTATAGACCCGGGACAGGGCTTCTTCTCCTTC. Encoded protein: CASSIDPGQGFFSF. The chain employs TRBV19 and TRBJ1-2, with 9 positions matching TRBD1. The CDR3 is 14 amino acids. Per germline, CDR1 LNHDA and CDR2 SQIVND (reference sequence).

The gene calls are TRBV30 and TRBJ1-1, with D tentatively TRBD1 (6 bases). This CDR3 region has 13 residues. CDR1 is GTSNPN and CDR2 is SVGIG in the germline V gene (reference sequence). Trimming pared 5 bases from V and 0 bases from J, leaving 10 bases between. For the CDR3, the DNA is TGTGCCTGGGCTGGACAGATGAACACTGAAGCTTTCTTT. As protein: CAWAGQMNTEAFF.

This chain links TRBV5-5 with TRBJ2-7, with unresolved D. Between the trimmed V and J ends, which lost 4 bases and 4 bases, there was a span of 15 bases. Germline loops: CDR1 SGHKS, CDR2 YYEKEE (reference sequence). The CDR3 extends over 14 amino acids. The CDR3, as DNA: TGTGCCAGCAGCGTACTCGGTTATTCGTACGAGCAGTACTTC. Translated, it gives CASSVLGYSYEQYF.

This clonotype appeared once. The chain uses TRBV30 and TRBJ2-1; TRBD2 aligns across 9 bases. The CDR3 has 14 amino acids. Germline CDR1 is GTSNPN and CDR2 is SVGIG (reference sequence). After removal of 0 bases from V and 7 bases from J, the junction contained 4 bases not matched to a gene. The CDR3 protein is CAWSVAGGFNEQFF. In nucleotides, the CDR3 is TGTGCCTGGAGTGTAGCGGGGGGCTTTAATGAGCAGTTCTTC.

The chain is built from TRBV10-2 and TRBJ1-3; TRBD1 agrees at 8 bases. With V trimmed by 11 bases and J by 3 bases, 6 bases remained unmatched. Germline V CDR1 and CDR2: WSHSY, SAAADI. The CDR3 is 13 amino acids. The CDR3 nucleotides are TGCGCCGTCAGGGGGCGGGTTGGAAACACCATATATTTT. Amino acids: CAVRGRVGNTIYF.